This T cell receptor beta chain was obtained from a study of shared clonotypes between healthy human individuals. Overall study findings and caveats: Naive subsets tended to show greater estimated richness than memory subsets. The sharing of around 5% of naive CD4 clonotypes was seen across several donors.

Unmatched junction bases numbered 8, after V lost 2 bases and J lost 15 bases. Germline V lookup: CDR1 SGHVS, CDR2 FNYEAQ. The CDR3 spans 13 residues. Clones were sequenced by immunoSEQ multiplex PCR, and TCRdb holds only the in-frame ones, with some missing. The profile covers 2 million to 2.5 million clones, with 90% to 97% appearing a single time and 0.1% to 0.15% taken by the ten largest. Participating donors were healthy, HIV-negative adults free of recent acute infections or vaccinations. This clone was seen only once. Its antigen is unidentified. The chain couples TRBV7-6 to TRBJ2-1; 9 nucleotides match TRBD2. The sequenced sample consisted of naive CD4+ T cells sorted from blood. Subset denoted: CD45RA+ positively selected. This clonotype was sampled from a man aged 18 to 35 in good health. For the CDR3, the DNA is TGTGCCAGCAGCTTAACGCGGGGGGGTTCGCTGTTCTTC. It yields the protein CASSLTRGGSLFF.